The rows below give T cell receptor beta chains drawn from one sample of a study of post-analysis software for immune sequencing data. TCRdb ran MiXCR on the PCR reads and lists one entry per CDR3 protein. The data contain about 200,000 distinct CDR3 sequences, roughly 28% of them singletons. The sequencing input was blood. Source of these receptors: a girl aged 2 to 17 with multiple sclerosis. Both conserved end residues are part of each CDR3. The D gene is left open where the match is weak. The size of a clone is reported for some rows only, either as once, few or many, or as a class for expanded clones.

>TRBJ2-7|TRBD2|TRBV20-1|many
TGCAGTGCTAGAGATCCCCAGCGGGGGAACTACGAGCAGTACTTC
CSARDPQRGNYEQYF
>TRBJ2-5|-|TRBV7-6|many
TGTGCCAGCAGCTTAGCCAATCTGGGACGGAGGTACCAAGAGACCCAGTACTTC
CASSLANLGRRYQETQYF
>TRBJ1-1|-|TRBV18|-
TGTGCCAGCTCACGTGTCCCGGGGGCAGCAGGAACTGAAGCTTTCTTT
CASSRVPGAAGTEAFF
>TRBJ2-3|TRBD2|TRBV3-1|many
TGTGCCAGCAGCCAGGCCGGACTAGCGGGGTCGGCGGATACGCAGTATTTT
CASSQAGLAGSADTQYF
>TRBJ2-7|TRBD2|TRBV24-1|many
TGTGCCACCAGTGATGGGGGGGTTCCAACCTACGAGCAGTACTTC
CATSDGGVPTYEQYF
>TRBJ2-7|TRBD1|TRBV28|few
TGTGCCAGCAGTTTATCATGGACAGGAAGCTCCTACGAGCAGTACTTC
CASSLSWTGSSYEQYF
>TRBJ2-1|TRBD2|TRBV5-1|-
TGCGCCAGCAGCTTGGGCTGGACTAGCGGGAGATCTGGTGAGCAGTTCTTC
CASSLGWTSGRSGEQFF
>TRBJ2-3|TRBD2|TRBV3-1|many
TGTGCCAGCAGCCATCCGGGCGGGGGGGTTGCGCAGTATTTT
CASSHPGGGVAQYF
>TRBJ2-3|TRBD2|TRBV11-3|few
TGTGCCAGCAGCCCGATAGCGGGGGTTGACGCAGATACGCAGTATTTT
CASSPIAGVDADTQYF
>TRBJ1-5|-|TRBV12-3/TRBV12-4|few
TGTGCCAGCAGTCCCGGCAGGGTAGGCAATCGGCCCCAGCATTTT
CASSPGRVGNRPQHF
>TRBJ1-2|TRBD1|TRBV6-2/TRBV6-3|many
TGTGCCAGCAGTTACGTTCGTGAGGGACAGGAGACGGCCTACACCTTC
CASSYVREGQETAYTF
>TRBJ1-2|-|TRBV15|many
TGTGCCACCAGCAGCCCCCCCAAGACTCCCGGCGCCTATGGCTACACCTTC
CATSSPPKTPGAYGYTF
>TRBJ2-2|TRBD2|TRBV20-1|-
TGCAGTGCTAAGTGGACTAGTGGTACCGGGGAGCTGTTTTTT
CSAKWTSGTGELFF
>TRBJ1-1|TRBD1|TRBV29-1|few
TGCAGCGCCGGGACAGGGGGGAACACTGAAGCTTTCTTT
CSAGTGGNTEAFF
>TRBJ2-1|-|TRBV10-3|-
TGTGCCAGCAGTGAGTTGGCGGGATCCCAAGAGACCCAGTTCTTC
CASSELAGSQETQFF
>TRBJ2-4|-|TRBV20-1|few
TGCAGTGCTAGAGATAGGGGGAGCTTAGCCAAAAACATTCAGTACTTC
CSARDRGSLAKNIQYF
>TRBJ2-3|-|TRBV12-3/TRBV12-4|-
TGTGCCAGCAGACGCAGGGTGGGGATTGAGGGCACAGATGCGCAGTATTTT
CASRRRVGIEGTDAQYF
>TRBJ2-1|TRBD1|TRBV5-1|many
TGCGCCAGCTCACCCCCGGGACAGGGGGTTTACAATGAGCAGTTCTTC
CASSPPGQGVYNEQFF
>TRBJ2-1|-|TRBV5-5|many
TGTGCCAGCAGCTTTCGGCAGGGCCACTACAATGAGCAGTTCTTC
CASSFRQGHYNEQFF
>TRBJ1-6|TRBD1|TRBV18|-
TGTGCCAGCCCACCACGGGGACAGGGGGCGAAGTCACCCCTCCACTTT
CASPPRGQGAKSPLHF
>TRBJ2-1|-|TRBV4-1|many
TGCGCCAGCAGCCAAGTGCCGGGCACGGGGGAAAATGAGCAGTTCTTC
CASSQVPGTGENEQFF
>TRBJ2-5|-|TRBV3-1|few
TGTGCCAGCAGCCAACGGAGGTTTGAGACCCAGTACTTC
CASSQRRFETQYF
>TRBJ2-7|-|TRBV20-1|many
TGCAGTGCTAGAGGCCAGACACCGTACTTC
CSARGQTPYF
>TRBJ2-3|-|TRBV19|-
TGTGCCAGTAGTCCCCGGTGGACAGATACGCAGTATTTT
CASSPRWTDTQYF
>TRBJ1-1|TRBD1|TRBV4-1|few
TGCGCCAGCAGCCAAGAACCGGGACAGGACACTGAAGCTTTCTTT
CASSQEPGQDTEAFF
>TRBJ2-7|-|TRBV5-1|few
TGCGCCAGCAGGGGGGACCTGAGGGAGCAGTACTTC
CASRGDLREQYF
>TRBJ1-2|-|TRBV6-4|many
TGTGCCAGCAGTGACTCGATTTGGGTTAGTGGCTACACCTTC
CASSDSIWVSGYTF
>TRBJ1-4|-|TRBV6-1|few
TGTGCCAGCGGAGGGAGGGGCCCGAATGAAAAACTGTTTTTT
CASGGRGPNEKLFF
>TRBJ1-5|-|TRBV29-1|many
TGCAGCGTCGCAGACGGTCTGAGCAATCAGCCCCAGCATTTT
CSVADGLSNQPQHF
>TRBJ2-7|-|TRBV29-1|-
TGCAGCGTACTAACAGGGGAGCAGTACTTC
CSVLTGEQYF
>TRBJ2-3|-|TRBV5-1|many
TGCGCCAGCAGCTTCGGAGGGTCCACAGATACGCAGTATTTT
CASSFGGSTDTQYF
>TRBJ2-1|TRBD1|TRBV25-1|-
TGTGCCAGCAGCCATAGACAGGGGAGCTCCTACAATGAGCAGTTCTTC
CASSHRQGSSYNEQFF
>TRBJ2-1|-|TRBV7-6|many
TGTGCCAGCAGCTTAGACAGGTACAATGAGCAGTTCTTC
CASSLDRYNEQFF
>TRBJ2-5|-|TRBV12-3/TRBV12-4|many
TGTGCCAGCACCTTGAGAGGGGGGGAGACCCAGTACTTC
CASTLRGGETQYF
>TRBJ2-3|-|TRBV5-1|-
TGCGCCTCCGGAGGCGCTACCCAATCTAGCACAGATACGCAGTATTTT
CASGGATQSSTDTQYF
>TRBJ2-4|TRBD2|TRBV12-3/TRBV12-4|-
TGTGCCAGCAGTTTTTGGGCGGGGGGGCTCAAAAACATTCAGTACTTC
CASSFWAGGLKNIQYF
>TRBJ2-1|-|TRBV2|-
TGTGCCAGCAGTGGATACAATGAGCAGTGCTTC
CASSGYNEQCF
>TRBJ2-7|-|TRBV6-6|-
TGTGCCAGCAGTAGTCACGAGCAGTACTTC
CASSSHEQYF
>TRBJ1-1|-|TRBV28|few
TGTGCCAGCAGTGGATGGGACACGAACACTGAAGCTTTCTTT
CASSGWDTNTEAFF
>TRBJ2-7|-|TRBV12-3/TRBV12-4|once
TGTGCCAGCAGTTTTCTGGGCAGGGGCGTTTTCTACGAGCAGTACTTC
CASSFLGRGVFYEQYF
>TRBJ2-1|-|TRBV15|many
TGTGCCACCAGCAGAGGTCGGGACCGCTACAATGAGCAGTTCTTC
CATSRGRDRYNEQFF
>TRBJ2-1|TRBD2|TRBV4-2|-
TGTGCCAGCAGCAGGGGCCTAGCGGGAGGGAAGTTGCAGTTCTTC
CASSRGLAGGKLQFF
>TRBJ2-1|-|TRBV7-7|many
TGTGCCAGCAGCGGCGGGACTGAGCAGTTCTTC
CASSGGTEQFF
>TRBJ2-7|-|TRBV7-9|many
TGTGCCAGCAGCGTGGGCGGCAGATCCTACGAGCAGTACTTC
CASSVGGRSYEQYF
>TRBJ2-7|TRBD1|TRBV15|-
TGTGCCACCAGCAGAGATTTTCGGTCGGCGGGACAGGGTCACGAGCAGTACTTC
CATSRDFRSAGQGHEQYF
>TRBJ2-1|-|TRBV6-6|-
TGTGCCAGCAGTTCCTCCGACGGGAGCAGTGAGCAGTTCTTC
CASSSSDGSSEQFF
>TRBJ2-1|-|TRBV6-1|few
TGTGCCAGCAGTGCTAGGGGACCCTACAATGAGCAGTTCTTC
CASSARGPYNEQFF
>TRBJ2-1|TRBD2|TRBV9|few
TGTGCCAGCAGCGCCGTAGCTCTGACTAGCGGATACTACAATGAGCAGTTCTTC
CASSAVALTSGYYNEQFF
>TRBJ2-1|-|TRBV20-1|many
TGCAGTGCCCATAGGGAGCGCGGTGAGCAGTTCTTC
CSAHRERGEQFF
>TRBJ2-3|TRBD2|TRBV5-6|-
TGTGCCAGCAGCCCGGTAGCGGGGGGGCCCCCAGATACGCAGTATTTT
CASSPVAGGPPDTQYF
>TRBJ1-5|-|TRBV12-5|-
TGTGCTAGTGGTTTGGTACTAGGGAGCAATCAGCCCCAGCATTTT
CASGLVLGSNQPQHF
>TRBJ1-1|-|TRBV5-1|-
TGCGCCAGCACCCTGAACCGGGTCCCCGGGTCTGAAGCTTTCTTT
CASTLNRVPGSEAFF
>TRBJ1-1|TRBD1|TRBV28|-
TGTGCCAGCAACCCGGACAGGGGGAACTCTGAAGCTTTCTTT
CASNPDRGNSEAFF
>TRBJ1-2|-|TRBV29-1|many
TGCAGCGTTGAACCTGGAAGAGGCGGCTACACCTTC
CSVEPGRGGYTF
>TRBJ1-1|-|TRBV5-5|-
TGTGCCAGCAGCTTCCGGGGGGGACCCGCAGGAAGGACTGAAGCTTTCTTT
CASSFRGGPAGRTEAFF